These T cell receptor beta chains were read from a single sample in a study of blood T cell repertoires in COVID-19. Repertoires were generated with immunoSEQ multiplex PCR, while TCRdb's copy carries only in-frame clones and drops some. The repertoire has just under 300,000 clones, more than 75% of them found once; the top ten carry 1.3%. The sample consisted of peripheral blood. The receptors originated from a man in his 70s with acute or convalescent COVID-19. Each CDR3 is given with its conserved first and last residue. The D gene is left open where the match is weak. For some rows the clone size is stated as once, few or many, or as a class when expanded; others skip it.

length	V	size	D	J	CDR3	DNA
14	TRBV9	-	TRBD2	TRBJ2-7	CASSAGLSSYEQYF	TGTGCCAGCAGCGCGGGACTATCATCCTACGAGCAGTACTTC
16	TRBV5-5	once	TRBD2	TRBJ2-3	CASSPLGRGGPNTQYF	TGTGCCAGCAGCCCCTTGGGGCGGGGGGGCCCAAATACGCAGTATTTT
15	TRBV7-9	-	TRBD1	TRBJ2-5	CASSPTTGGQETQYF	TGTGCCAGCAGCCCGACGACAGGGGGGCAAGAGACCCAGTACTTC
12	TRBV2	-	-	TRBJ1-3	CASSPFGEGIYF	TGTGCCAGCAGCCCCTTCGGGGAAGGGATATATTTT
13	TRBV28	-	-	TRBJ1-1	CASSLHRSTEAFF	TGTGCCAGCAGTTTACACAGGTCCACTGAAGCTTTCTTT
14	TRBV3-1/TRBV3-2	-	-	TRBJ2-7	CASSPFSGHYEQYF	TGTGCCAGCAGCCCATTTTCGGGACACTACGAGCAGTACTTC
16	TRBV10-3	once	TRBD2	TRBJ2-7	CAISERAGVKTYEQYF	TGTGCCATCAGTGAGCGGGCGGGGGTCAAAACCTACGAGCAGTACTTC
16	TRBV18	-	TRBD2	TRBJ2-1	CASSPPGLAEYNEQFF	TGTGCCAGCTCACCACCGGGACTAGCGGAGTACAATGAGCAGTTCTTC
13	TRBV6-5	-	-	TRBJ2-1	CASSQDYRAEQFF	TGTGCCAGCAGTCAGGACTATAGGGCTGAGCAGTTCTTC
14	TRBV6-2/TRBV6-3	-	-	TRBJ1-1	CASSYSLGRTEAFF	TGTGCCAGCAGTTACTCGTTAGGGAGGACTGAAGCTTTCTTT
15	TRBV29-1	-	-	TRBJ2-1	CSVGSGGRLRGEQFF	TGCAGCGTTGGATCGGGGGGCCGACTACGCGGAGAGCAGTTCTTC
16	TRBV5-4	-	TRBD1	TRBJ2-3	CASSSSRDRSTDTQYF	TGTGCCAGCAGCTCGTCTCGGGACAGGAGCACAGATACGCAGTATTTT
16	TRBV5-5	-	TRBD2	TRBJ2-1	CASSLLAGGTYNEQFF	TGTGCCAGCAGCTTGTTAGCGGGGGGGACCTACAATGAGCAGTTCTTC
15	TRBV5-4	-	-	TRBJ2-5	CASSWGLALGETQYF	TGTGCCAGCAGCTGGGGCCTAGCGCTTGGGGAGACCCAGTACTTC
17	TRBV23-1	-	-	TRBJ1-2	CASSPRGGRGGVDGYTF	TGCGCCAGCAGTCCTCGGGGGGGCAGGGGCGGAGTAGATGGCTACACCTTC
14	TRBV5-5	-	-	TRBJ2-7	CASSNAGGRYEQYF	TGTGCCAGCAGCAACGCGGGCGGACGCTACGAGCAGTACTTC
12	TRBV5-6	-	TRBD2	TRBJ2-1	CASSLVGGGMFF	TGTGCCAGCAGCTTGGTGGGCGGGGGGATGTTCTTC
13	TRBV28	-	-	TRBJ2-1	CASRKGLTGEQFF	TGTGCCAGCAGGAAAGGACTGACTGGGGAGCAGTTCTTC
14	TRBV7-3	-	-	TRBJ2-3	CASSPAGATDTQYF	TGTGCCAGCAGCCCCGCCGGTGCGACAGATACGCAGTATTTT
11	TRBV18	-	-	TRBJ2-3	CASSSGDTQYF	TGTGCCAGCTCATCGGGGGATACGCAGTATTTT
15	TRBV18	-	-	TRBJ1-5	CASSGAGAGNQPQHF	TGTGCCAGCTCCGGAGCAGGGGCTGGCAATCAGCCCCAGCATTTT
17	TRBV9	-	TRBD2	TRBJ2-1	CASSVRLAGGLYNEQFF	TGTGCCAGCAGCGTCCGACTAGCGGGAGGACTTTACAATGAGCAGTTCTTC
14	TRBV28	once	-	TRBJ1-3	CASSEQEIGNTIYF	TGTGCCAGCAGTGAACAGGAGATTGGAAACACCATATATTTT
12	TRBV6-5	once	-	TRBJ2-3	CAGRTGTDTQYF	TGTGCCGGAAGGACAGGCACAGATACGCAGTATTTT
15	TRBV5-5	-	-	TRBJ1-3	CASSLGWAAGNTIYF	TGTGCCAGCAGCTTGGGGTGGGCAGCCGGAAACACCATATATTTT
13	TRBV10-3	many	TRBD1	TRBJ1-1	CAITGGQGSEAFF	TGTGCCATCACAGGGGGACAGGGATCTGAAGCTTTCTTT
15	TRBV7-2	-	TRBD2	TRBJ2-1	CASRGTSGGYNEQFF	TGTGCCAGCAGGGGGACTAGCGGGGGCTACAATGAGCAGTTCTTC
15	TRBV3-1/TRBV3-2	once	-	TRBJ2-3	CASSQDRGYPDTQYF	TGTGCCAGCAGCCAAGATCGGGGATACCCCGATACGCAGTATTTT
15	TRBV15	few	-	TRBJ2-5	CATSRDPGSQETQYF	TGTGCCACCAGCAGAGATCCGGGTAGCCAAGAGACCCAGTACTTC
14	TRBV5-1	-	TRBD1	TRBJ1-2	CASSRGQPGEGYTF	TGCGCCAGCAGCCGGGGACAGCCTGGTGAGGGCTACACCTTC
13	TRBV12-3/TRBV12-4	-	TRBD1	TRBJ2-7	CASSRDSDYEQYF	TGTGCCAGCAGCCGGGACAGCGACTACGAGCAGTACTTC
15	TRBV28	-	-	TRBJ2-7	CASSPPRAPSGEQYF	TGTGCCAGCAGCCCCCCCAGAGCGCCAAGTGGCGAGCAGTACTTC
15	TRBV3-1/TRBV3-2	-	-	TRBJ1-5	CASSQGRSSNQPQHF	TGTGCCAGCAGCCAGGGGAGAAGCAGCAATCAGCCCCAGCATTTT
13	TRBV30	-	-	TRBJ2-2	CAWRDFNTGELFF	TGTGCCTGGAGGGACTTCAACACCGGGGAGCTGTTTTTT
15	TRBV4-2	-	TRBD1	TRBJ1-2	CASSQEEQGVGGYTF	TGTGCCAGCAGCCAAGAGGAACAGGGGGTGGGAGGCTACACCTTC
15	TRBV3-1/TRBV3-2	-	-	TRBJ2-2	CASTPRGGDTGELFF	TGTGCCAGCACGCCCCGAGGGGGAGACACCGGGGAGCTGTTTTTT
13	TRBV7-2	-	-	TRBJ1-1	CASSFYGEVEAFF	TGTGCCAGCAGCTTTTACGGGGAAGTGGAAGCTTTCTTT
15	TRBV28	-	-	TRBJ1-6	CASRSEDIPNSPLHF	TGTGCCAGCAGATCCGAAGACATTCCGAATTCACCCCTCCACTTT
16	TRBV21-1	-	-	TRBJ2-7	CASSPPASFPLDEQYF	TGTGCCAGCAGCCCGCCCGCTAGTTTCCCTCTCGACGAGCAGTACTTC
16	TRBV7-8	-	-	TRBJ2-7	CASSLGVANRGYEQYF	TGTGCCAGCAGCTTAGGAGTCGCTAACCGAGGCTACGAGCAGTACTTC
15	TRBV5-6	-	TRBD1	TRBJ1-2	CASSLVAGGSYGYTF	TGTGCCAGCAGCTTGGTTGCAGGGGGCTCCTATGGCTACACCTTC
13	TRBV10-1	-	-	TRBJ1-4	CASNGTPNEKLFF	TGCGCCAGCAACGGGACACCGAATGAAAAACTGTTTTTT
12	TRBV12-3/TRBV12-4	once	-	TRBJ1-1	CASSLSSTGAFF	TGTGCCAGCAGTTTATCAAGCACCGGAGCTTTCTTT
17	TRBV11-2	-	TRBD2	TRBJ2-1	CASSLPGLAAVHIEQFF	TGTGCCAGCAGCTTGCCGGGACTAGCGGCGGTGCATATTGAGCAGTTCTTC
13	TRBV28	-	-	TRBJ2-7	CASWGVTLGEQYF	TGTGCCAGCTGGGGGGTTACCCTGGGGGAGCAGTACTTC